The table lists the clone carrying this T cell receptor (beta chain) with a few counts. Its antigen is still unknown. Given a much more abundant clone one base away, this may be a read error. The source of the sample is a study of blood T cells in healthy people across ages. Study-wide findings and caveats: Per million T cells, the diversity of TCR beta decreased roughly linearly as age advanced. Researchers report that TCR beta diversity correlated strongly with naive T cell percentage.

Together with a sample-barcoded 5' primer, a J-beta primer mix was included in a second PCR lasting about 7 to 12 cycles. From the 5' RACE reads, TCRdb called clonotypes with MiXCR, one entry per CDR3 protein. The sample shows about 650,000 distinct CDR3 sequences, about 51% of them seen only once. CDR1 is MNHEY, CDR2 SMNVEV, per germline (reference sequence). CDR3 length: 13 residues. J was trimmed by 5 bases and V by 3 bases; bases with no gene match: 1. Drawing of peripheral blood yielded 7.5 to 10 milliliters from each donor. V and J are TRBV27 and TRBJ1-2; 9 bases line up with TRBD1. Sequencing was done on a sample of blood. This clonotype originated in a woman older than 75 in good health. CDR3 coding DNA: TGTGCCAGCAGTTTCGGGACAGGGTATGGCTACACCTTC. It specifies CASSFGTGYGYTF.